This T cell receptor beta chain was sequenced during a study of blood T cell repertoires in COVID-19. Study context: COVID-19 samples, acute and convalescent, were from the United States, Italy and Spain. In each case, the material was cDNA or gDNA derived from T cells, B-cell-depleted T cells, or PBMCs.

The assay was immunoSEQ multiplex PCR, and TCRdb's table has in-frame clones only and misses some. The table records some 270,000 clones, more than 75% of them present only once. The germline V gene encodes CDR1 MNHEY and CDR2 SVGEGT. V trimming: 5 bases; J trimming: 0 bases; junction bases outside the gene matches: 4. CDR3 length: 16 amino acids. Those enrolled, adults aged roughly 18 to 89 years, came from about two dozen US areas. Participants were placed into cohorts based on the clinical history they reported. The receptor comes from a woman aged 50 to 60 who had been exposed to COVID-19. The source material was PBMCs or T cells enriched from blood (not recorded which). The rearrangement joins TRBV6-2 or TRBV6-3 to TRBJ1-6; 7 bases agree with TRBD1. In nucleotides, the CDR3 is TGTGCCAGCAGTCTACAGGGGAGCTCCTATAATTCACCCCTCCACTTT. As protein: CASSLQGSSYNSPLHF.